This TCR beta chain originates from a study of CD8 T cells in ankylosing spondylitis. General study points: Disease-linked clones were reportedly significantly enriched in matched ankylosing spondylitis synovial fluid. Blood from ankylosing spondylitis patients appeared to carry a characteristic eight-variant TCR beta motif.

In this sample, this clonotype turned up many times. No antigen is known for it. Germline V gene lookup returns CDR1 MNHEY and CDR2 SVGEGT. The CDR3 runs 15 residues. The ends lost 6 bases at V and 7 bases at J; junction bases unmatched: 12. MiXCR, applied by TCRdb to the 5' RACE reads, yields one record per CDR3 protein. This sample carries roughly 250,000 distinct CDR3 sequences, roughly a tenth of them seen once, and the ten largest clones take 2% to 3%. The rearrangement links TRBV6-2 or TRBV6-3 to TRBJ2-1, with TRBD2 identical over 7 bases. The source is a male donor with ankylosing spondylitis or in good health (not recorded which). The sample consisted of blood, either unsorted or a sorted T cell fraction (not recorded which). The DNA of the CDR3 is TGTGCCAGCAGGGACGAGCCGGGACTACTAAATGAGCAGTTCTTC. It specifies CASRDEPGLLNEQFF.